Below, 21 T cell receptor beta chains from the same sample are listed, as sequenced in a study of cytomegalovirus exposure and HLA in healthy donors. Primers: 60 Vbeta forward and 13 Jbeta reverse. Here immunoSEQ multiplex PCR was the method, and the copy in TCRdb shows in-frame clones only, minus some. Of around 85,000 clones in the sample, more than 70% are singletons; the top ten hold about 4.2%. The sequencing input was PBMCs. The receptor source for this set is a man aged 55 to 70 in good health and CMV-seronegative.

This chain joins TRBV14 and TRBJ2-1; TRBD2 agrees at 11 bases. CDR1 SGHDN and CDR2 FVKESK come from the germline V gene. The CDR3 length is 15 residues. J gave up 6 bases and V 1 base, and 2 bases lay outside the gene matches. CDR3 coding DNA: TGTGCCAGCAGCCAAGGGCTAGCGGGGGGCAATGAGCAGTTCTTC. This translates into CASSQGLAGGNEQFF.

The genes are TRBV25-1 and TRBJ1-4, with 7 positions matching TRBD1. The junction had 3 bases not matched to a gene; V was cut back by 0 bases and J by 2 bases. CDR1 is MGHDK, CDR2 SYGVNS, per germline. This CDR3 region has 16 residues. Here the CDR3 reads CASSEYPGGTNEKLFF. The CDR3 DNA reads TGTGCCAGCAGTGAATATCCAGGGGGTACTAATGAAAAACTGTTTTTT.

The chain carries TRBV6-1 and TRBJ2-7; TRBD1 matches at 12 bases. The CDR3 loop spans 14 amino acids. Germline V lookup: CDR1 MNHNS, CDR2 SASEGT. V shed 8 bases and J 3 bases; nucleotides not matched to a gene: 5. The CDR3 region has the DNA TGTGCCAGCCCGAGGGACAGGGGGCTCTACGAGCAGTACTTC. Encoded protein: CASPRDRGLYEQYF.

This clone was recorded once. The rearrangement links TRBV21-1 to TRBJ2-3; TRBD1 was called by the table and not checked on the DNA. TRBV21-1 corresponds to a pseudogene. The CDR3 length is 18 residues. The CDR3 loop reads CASTLRRQGASRADTQYF. The CDR3 DNA is TGTGCCAGCACCCTTAGACGACAGGGGGCCTCTCGGGCAGATACGCAGTATTTT.

On this clone itself: The germline gene is not matched at one end of the junction; a read error may be the cause. The V and J genes are TRBV7-9 and TRBJ1-4; 7 positions agree with TRBD1. The CDR3 spans 15 residues. The germline CDR1 and CDR2 sequences are SEHNR and FQNEAQ (reference sequence). The CDR3 loop is CSSSLVYQGGEKLFF. The CDR3 coding sequence is TGTTCCAGCAGCTTAGTCTACCAGGGGGGAGAAAAACTGTTTTTT.

The V gene is TRBV2, the J gene TRBJ1-4; D gene ambiguous. The CDR3 sequence is 15 residues long. Trimming took 5 bases from V and 7 from J, leaving 17 bases between them. Germline CDR1 reads SNHLY; CDR2 reads FYNNEI. The CDR3 coding sequence is TGTGCCAGCAGTCCGACCTGGGCAGATAGTGAAAAACTGTTTTTT. Translated: CASSPTWADSEKLFF. Variable domain in full (rest from reference TRBV2 and TRBJ1-4): EPEVTQTPSHQVTQMGQEVILRCVPISNHLYFYWYRQILGQKVEFLVSFYNNEISEKSEIFDDQFSVERPDGSNFTLKIRSTKLEDSAMYFCASSPTWADSEKLFFGSGTQLSVL.

The chain has TRBV7-9 and TRBJ1-2; no clear D gene. The germline V gene has CDR1 SEHNR and CDR2 FQNEAQ (reference sequence). The V end lost 1 base, the J end lost 5 bases, and 11 bases lay between the germline ends. The CDR3 is 14 amino acids. CDR3 DNA sequence: TGTGCCAGCAGCTTAGTCACCCAGGCTTATGGCTACACCTTC. Protein sequence: CASSLVTQAYGYTF.

This clone was found once. The chain uses TRBV9 and TRBJ2-3; possibly TRBD2 for D (7 bases). CDR1 is SGDLS and CDR2 is YYNGEE in the germline V gene. The germline V and J ends were trimmed by 6 bases and 6 bases, with 20 bases remaining between them. The CDR3 has 15 residues. The chain's CDR3 is CASNSLGGAFDTQYF. DNA of the CDR3: TGTGCCAGCAATTCCCTAGGGGGGGCTTTTGATACGCAGTATTTT.

This clone came up a few times. J is TRBJ2-5 and V is TRBV30, with unresolved D. The V gene lost 0 bases and the J gene lost 1 base, with 3 bases spanning the gap. CDR3 size: 12 residues. CDR1 and CDR2 (germline): GTSNPN, SVGIG (reference sequence). CDR3 sequence (DNA): TGTGCCTGGAGTGTACTCCAAGAGACCCAGTACTTC. Its translation is CAWSVLQETQYF.

This clone was observed at least ten times. This rearrangement joins TRBV10-2 to TRBJ1-1; D is unresolved. V was pared by 4 bases and J by 0 bases, with 3 bases between. The CDR3 consists of 12 residues. Looked up from germline, CDR1 is WSHSY and CDR2 is SAAADI. The chain's CDR3 is CASSAVNTEAFF. Written as DNA, the CDR3 is TGCGCCAGCAGTGCCGTGAACACTGAAGCTTTCTTT.

The chain couples TRBV5-1 to TRBJ2-2, with 7 bases matching TRBD2. CDR3 length equals 16 residues. Germline CDR1 reads SGHRS; CDR2 reads YFSETQ. V dropped 0 bases and J dropped 1; count of bases not matched to a gene: 3. The CDR3 sequence: CASSLGVAGNTGELFF. The CDR3 region has the DNA TGCGCCAGCAGCTTGGGAGTAGCGGGGAACACCGGGGAGCTGTTTTTT.

CDR3 sequence: CASSQEWGDGAEQYF. CDR3 DNA: TGTGCCAGCAGCCAAGAATGGGGCGACGGCGCCGAGCAGTACTTC. V and J are TRBV4-2 and TRBJ2-7; a possible D gene is TRBD1 (5 bases). The CDR3 runs to 15 residues. Germline assignment: CDR1 LGHNA and CDR2 YNFKEQ. V lost 0 bases and J lost 6, with 15 bases in between.

This chain connects TRBV6-1 to TRBJ1-4, with D perhaps matching TRBD1 (5 bases). CDR3 length: 13 residues. CDR1 MNHNS and CDR2 SASEGT come from the germline V gene. Trimming left V 6 bases short and J 8 bases short, with 13 bases between. The chain's CDR3 is CASRREGREKLFF. The CDR3 DNA follows: TGTGCCAGCAGGAGGGAGGGGAGGGAAAAACTGTTTTTT.

The gene calls are TRBV7-9 and TRBJ1-1; D perhaps matches TRBD1 (5 bases). The germline V gene has CDR1 SEHNR and CDR2 FQNEAQ (reference sequence). This CDR3 has 15 amino acids. With 5 bases removed from V and 2 bases from J, the gap between germline ends came to 15 bases. CDR3 in amino acids: CASSPRQSINTEAFF. The CDR3 nucleotides are TGTGCCAGCAGCCCACGACAGTCAATAAACACTGAAGCTTTCTTT.

The chain joins TRBV19 to TRBJ2-2; 13 nucleotides agree with TRBD2. CDR1 and CDR2 (germline): LNHDA, SQIVND (reference sequence). This CDR3 is 17 amino acids long. The V segment lost 6 bases and the J segment 0 bases; nucleotides outside the gene matches: 4. The CDR3 sequence is CASSRLAGGSNTGELFF. CDR3 sequence (DNA): TGTGCCAGTAGCCGACTAGCGGGGGGCTCGAACACCGGGGAGCTGTTTTTT.

V gene TRBV7-2 combines with J gene TRBJ1-2; 10 nucleotides line up with TRBD1. Looked up from germline, CDR1 is SGHTA and CDR2 is FQGNSA. V lost 1 base and J lost 8; bases outside the gene matches: 4. The CDR3 length is 14 residues. The CDR3 nucleotides read TGTGCCAGCAGCTTAGGGACAGGGGGAAGAGGCTACACCTTC. It codes for CASSLGTGGRGYTF. Filled out from reference TRBV7-2 and TRBJ1-2, the complete variable domain reads GAGVSQSPSNKVTEKGKDVELRCDPISGHTALYWYRQSLGQGLEFLIYFQGNSAPDKSGLPSDRFSAERTGGSVSTLTIQRTQQEDSAVYLCASSLGTGGRGYTFGSGTRLTVV.

This clone was seen only once. The chain has TRBV5-1 and TRBJ1-1; no clear D. In germline, CDR1 is SGHRS, CDR2 YFSETQ. The V and J ends lost 0 bases and 2 bases respectively, with 14 bases between them. The CDR3 loop spans 16 amino acids. CDR3 residues: CASSLAGQTINTEAFF. In nucleotides, the CDR3 is TGCGCCAGCAGCTTGGCCGGGCAGACTATAAACACTGAAGCTTTCTTT.

This chain links TRBV27 with TRBJ1-1; D is uncertain. Germline CDR1 and CDR2: MNHEY and SMNVEV (reference sequence). Trimming removed 3 bases from V and 5 bases from J, with 10 bases in between. The CDR3 has 13 amino acids. The CDR3 DNA sequence: TGTGCCAGCAGTTTGGGTTTACAGACTGAAGCTTTCTTT. Translating gives CASSLGLQTEAFF.

This rearrangement joins TRBV4-1 to TRBJ2-7; TRBD2 agrees at 7 bases. This CDR3 has 17 amino acids. V gave up 1 base and J gave up 2 bases; unmatched junction bases: 11. Germline CDR1 and CDR2: MGHRA and YSYEKL. The chain's CDR3 is CASSQVPSSGTTYEQYF. The CDR3 DNA follows: TGCGCCAGCAGCCAAGTTCCCTCTAGCGGCACCACCTACGAGCAGTACTTC.

The chain uses TRBV19 and TRBJ2-7; a weak D match, TRBD1 (7 bases). This CDR3 contains 15 residues. Germline CDR1 and CDR2: LNHDA and SQIVND (reference sequence). V lost 5 bases, J lost 5 bases, and 19 bases lay in between. The CDR3 sequence is CASSPRGAGTHEQYF. The CDR3 DNA reads as TGTGCCAGTAGTCCCAGGGGGGCAGGGACCCACGAGCAGTACTTC.

The V and J genes are TRBV19 and TRBJ1-3, with D uncertain. This CDR3 has 15 amino acids. CDR1 and CDR2 (germline): LNHDA, SQIVND (reference sequence). The germline V and J ends were trimmed by 0 bases and 3 bases, with 9 bases remaining between them. CDR3 amino acids: CASSIDNGSGNTIYF. The CDR3 coding sequence is TGTGCCAGTAGTATAGATAACGGTAGTGGAAACACCATATATTTT.